This note documents a single T cell receptor beta chain sequence. Libraries were prepared by immunoSEQ multiplex PCR; TCRdb keeps only in-frame clonotypes and omits some of them. The profile shows about 320,000 clones, approximately 88% of them singletons. This sample is part of a study of blood T cell repertoires in COVID-19. For the study at large: PBMCs, B-cell-depleted T cells, or T cells provided the cDNA or gDNA that made up the material.

Germline V lookup: CDR1 SNHLY, CDR2 FYNNEI. This CDR3 is built from 16 residues. V shed 6 bases and J 8 bases; nucleotides not matched to a gene: 9. The V call is TRBV2, the J call TRBJ2-1; 14 nucleotides match TRBD2. The receptor was derived from a man aged 55 to 70 who had recovered from COVID-19. The material sequenced was PBMCs or T cells enriched from blood (not recorded which). The CDR3, as DNA: TGTGCCAGCAGGGGGACTAGCGGGAGAGGAGCTCATGAGCAGTTCTTC. Amino acids: CASRGTSGRGAHEQFF.